The 8 T cell receptor beta chains below all came from one sample that was sequenced in a study of early T cells in non-severe SARS-CoV-2 infection (dated by TCRdb to the early 2020s). The protocol used for the library was 5' RACE. TCRdb names NextSeq 500 as the instrument used. Through fastp at Q25 and MiXCR, TCRdb rebuilt clones from the public reads, retaining in-frame beta chains. Records with the same CDR3 protein are collapsed into one entry carrying the most frequent genes and DNA. The sample yields 45,000 to 55,000 distinct CDR3 sequences; around 6.5% were counted once. About 3% of the sample is in the top ten clones. Sequences were derived from whole blood, sampled at baseline. All receptors derive from an adult who was a healthcare worker with PCR-confirmed SARS-CoV-2 infection or an uninfected control (not recorded which).

This clonotype was recorded at least ten times. The chain employs TRBV20-1 and TRBJ2-3; D possibly matches TRBD1 or TRBD2 (5 bases each). Germline loops: CDR1 DFQATT, CDR2 SNEGSKA (reference sequence). Deletions cut 3 bases from V and 2 bases from J, with 15 bases between. The CDR3 covers 15 residues. CDR3 loop: CSARDGADHTDTQYF. For the CDR3, the DNA is TGCAGTGCTAGGGACGGGGCGGACCACACAGATACGCAGTATTTT.

Ten or more counts support this clonotype. Mismatch with germline at one junction end may stem from a read error. The chain has TRBV12-3 or TRBV12-4 and TRBJ2-3, with 8 bases identical to TRBD1. The CDR3 has 13 residues. CDR3 residues: CASSLAGTGPRGF. Written as DNA, the CDR3 is TGTGCCAGCAGTTTAGCGGGGACAGGACCCAGAGGTTTT.

Many counts were recorded for this clonotype. The chain links TRBV18 to TRBJ2-5; D unclear. V was clipped by 2 bases and J by 5 bases, with 12 bases between them. The length of the CDR3 is 14 residues. CDR1 is KGHSH, CDR2 LQKENI, per germline. The CDR3, as DNA: TGTGCCAGCTCACCAGTCAATGGTGCGGAGACCCAGTACTTC. It translates to CASSPVNGAETQYF.

This clonotype has more than one count but fewer than ten. The gene calls are TRBV29-1 and TRBJ2-2; D gene uncertain. CDR1 and CDR2 (germline): SQVTM, ANQGSEA. The V gene lost 4 bases and the J gene lost 1 base, with 7 bases spanning the gap. The CDR3 covers 13 residues. CDR3 DNA: TGCAGCGTTGGAAGGAGGAACACCGGGGAGCTGTTTTTT. Encoded protein: CSVGRRNTGELFF.

In the case of this clonotype: A much larger clone differs by one base, so this may be a read error. The chain employs TRBV6-2 or TRBV6-3 and TRBJ2-5; D not certain. This CDR3 comprises 15 residues. V was shortened by 5 bases and J by 1 base, with 14 bases between the two germline ends. Germline V gives CDR1 MNHEY, CDR2 SVGEGT. The CDR3 DNA is TGTGCCAGCAGTAAACGGGCAGGAATCCAAGAGACCCAGTACTTC. Its protein is CASSKRAGIQETQYF.

This clonotype was seen many times. The chain links TRBV12-3 or TRBV12-4 to TRBJ2-7, with 8 nucleotides matching TRBD2. V trimming: 4 bases; J trimming: 4 bases; junction bases outside the gene matches: 0. The CDR3 contains 12 residues. The DNA for the CDR3 is TGTGCCAGCAGTTCGGGGGGGTACGAGCAGTACTTC. The encoded protein is CASSSGGYEQYF.

As concerns this clonotype: A much larger clone differs by one base, so this may be a read error. The chain uses TRBV7-8 and TRBJ2-5; 8 bases agree with TRBD1. Germline V lookup: CDR1 SGHVS, CDR2 FQNEAQ. The CDR3 sequence is 14 residues long. The ends lost 4 bases at V and 5 bases at J; junction bases unmatched: 6. CDR3: CASSSRTGPETQYF. The CDR3 DNA reads TGTGCCAGCAGCTCGCGGACAGGGCCGGAGACCCAGTACTTC.

This clonotype was found many times. The rearrangement joins TRBV6-2 or TRBV6-3 to TRBJ1-1; D not resolved. CDR3 length equals 13 residues. Germline V lookup: CDR1 MNHEY, CDR2 SVGEGT. Trimming removed 10 bases at V and 1 base at J, with 13 bases between. The CDR3 DNA reads TGTGCCACCTCCTTTCGGGAGAACACTGAAGCTTTCTTT. It encodes CATSFRENTEAFF.